The 29 T cell receptor beta chains below were found in one sample sequenced in a study of regulatory T cells in long-lasting Graves disease. Time point noted: newly diagnosed GD, antithyroid drugs for less than 3 months. Following extraction of RNA from PBMCs, that RNA was used to make the TCR library. Building the TCR beta libraries relied on iRepertoire HTBI primers, and CDR3 regions underwent Arm-PCR. TCRdb re-derived calls from the multiplex PCR reads in MiXCR, one entry per CDR3 protein. The table has almost 450,000 distinct CDR3 sequences, approximately 16% seen once. These data were also filed under a second study, of T cells in Graves' hyperthyroidism and ophthalmopathy.

This material consisted of peripheral blood mononuclear cells (PBMCs), taken at new diagnosis, from a patient treated with antithyroid drugs. These receptors were obtained from a woman aged 25-40 years with Graves disease.

This clonotype was recorded at least ten times. The chain carries TRBV15 and TRBJ1-2; TRBD1 might be the D (5 bases). CDR3 length equals 15 residues. Germline V gene lookup returns CDR1 LNHNV and CDR2 YYDKDF (reference sequence). V lost 1 base, J lost 8 bases, and 17 bases lay in between. Here the CDR3 reads CATSRAPGFFDGYTF. The CDR3 DNA reads TGTGCCACCAGCAGAGCGCCAGGGTTTTTCGACGGCTACACCTTC.

Only a few counts were recorded for this clonotype. This may arise from a read error, as a much more abundant clone is one base away. This chain links TRBV12-3 or TRBV12-4 with TRBJ2-2, with D tentatively TRBD1 or TRBD2 (6 bases each). Trimming left V 6 bases short and J 2 bases short, with 13 bases between. This CDR3 is 15 amino acids long. CDR3 sequence reads: CASRRGTLNTGELFF. DNA for the CDR3: TGTGCCAGCAGACGCGGGACACTTAACACCGGGGAGCTGTTTTTT.

Many counts were recorded for this clonotype. The J gene is TRBJ1-4, the V gene TRBV29-1, with TRBD1 as a possible D gene (6 bases). V gave up 6 bases and J gave up 7 bases, with 15 bases separating them. Germline assignment: CDR1 SQVTM and CDR2 ANQGSEA. The CDR3 loop spans 13 amino acids. CDR3 DNA: TGCAGCGTGTCGCGAGGGGGACGTGAAAAACTGTTTTTT. It yields the protein CSVSRGGREKLFF.

In this sample, this clonotype turned up many times. This chain uses TRBV12-3 or TRBV12-4 with TRBJ2-5; a possible D gene is TRBD1 (6 bases). V lost 0 bases to trimming and J lost 3 bases, with 8 bases between them. The CDR3 runs 14 residues. The CDR3 coding sequence is TGTGCCAGCAGTTTAGCGCGGACAGAAGAGACCCAGTACTTC. Its translation: CASSLARTEETQYF.

This clonotype occurred many times. This chain uses TRBV2 with TRBJ2-5, with 9 bases lining up with TRBD1. With V trimmed by 6 bases and J by 2 bases, 7 bases remained unmatched. The germline gives CDR1 SNHLY, CDR2 FYNNEI. CDR3 length: 15 amino acids. CDR3 residues: CASRLTTGGQETQYF. For the CDR3, the DNA is TGTGCCAGCAGGCTCACGACAGGGGGGCAAGAGACCCAGTACTTC.

This clonotype showed up many times. CDR3 protein: CASGLAGAQETQYF. In DNA, the CDR3 is TGTGCCAGCGGCCTAGCGGGGGCCCAAGAGACCCAGTACTTC. V usage is TRBV27 and J usage is TRBJ2-5; 10 positions agree with TRBD2. Germline CDR1 and CDR2: MNHEY and SMNVEV (reference sequence). After removal of 8 bases from V and 1 base from J, the junction contained 4 bases not matched to a gene. The CDR3 contains 14 residues.

The chain joins TRBV6-2 or TRBV6-3 to TRBJ2-3; 9 nucleotides line up with TRBD2. The CDR3 contains 15 residues. Germline V CDR1 and CDR2: MNHEY, SVGEGT. V lost 6 bases, J lost 4 bases, and 8 bases stayed unmatched. The CDR3 region has the DNA TGTGCCAGCAGGGCGCGGCGGGAGGGCTCAGATACGCAGTATTTT. Translated: CASRARREGSDTQYF.

The chain couples TRBV4-2 to TRBJ2-7; D may be TRBD1 (5 bases). Germline assignment: CDR1 LGHNA and CDR2 YNFKEQ. With 2 bases removed from V and 1 base from J, the gap between germline ends came to 12 bases. CDR3 length equals 15 residues. CDR3 region: CASSQPDSPSYEQYF. The CDR3 DNA reads TGTGCCAGCAGCCAACCCGACAGTCCATCCTACGAGCAGTACTTC.

This clonotype has at least ten counts. This chain connects TRBV7-9 to TRBJ2-1; D gene ambiguous. V was trimmed by 1 base and J by 9 bases, leaving 7 bases between them. Germline-derived CDR1 and CDR2 are SEHNR and FQNEAQ (reference sequence). The CDR3 runs 12 residues. Here the CDR3 DNA reads TGTGCCAGCAGCTTAGGGTTCAGTGAGCAGTTCTTC. This translates into CASSLGFSEQFF. The full variable domain, with the rest looked up from reference TRBV7-9 and TRBJ2-1, is DTGVSQNPRHKITKRGQNVTFRCDPISEHNRLYWYRQTLGQGPEFLTYFQNEAQLEKSRLLSDRFSAERPKGSFSTLEIQRTEQGDSAMYLCASSLGFSEQFFGPGTRLTVL.

In DNA form, the CDR3 reads TGTGCCAGCAGGGGCCGGGACCCCGGCGGCGGAGATACGCAGTATTTT. Its translation: CASRGRDPGGGDTQYF. The J gene is TRBJ2-3, the V gene TRBV28; D possibly uses TRBD1 or TRBD2 (5 bases each). Trimming stripped 6 bases from V and 5 bases from J, with 21 bases between. The CDR3 is 16 residues long. Germline V gene data show CDR1 as MDHEN and CDR2 as SYDVKM.

At least ten counts were recorded for this clonotype. The J gene is TRBJ2-7, the V gene TRBV28, with 8 bases lining up with TRBD2. Germline V gene data show CDR1 as MDHEN and CDR2 as SYDVKM. With V trimmed by 10 bases and J by 7 bases, 6 bases remained unmatched. The CDR3 has 11 amino acids. In DNA form, the CDR3 reads TGTGCCACCGGGGGGGCGTGGGAGCAGTACTTC. Protein: CATGGAWEQYF.

The chain is built from TRBV6-2 or TRBV6-3 and TRBJ2-3; 11 bases line up with TRBD2. The CDR3 length is 17 residues. Per germline, CDR1 MNHEY and CDR2 SVGEGT. Unmatched junction bases numbered 8, after V lost 4 bases and J lost 2 bases. CDR3 in DNA: TGTGCCAGCAGTTCCAATCGACTAGCGGGACCCACAGATACGCAGTATTTT. Amino acids: CASSSNRLAGPTDTQYF.

The rearrangement joins TRBV4-3 to TRBJ2-1, with 8 bases lining up with TRBD2. CDR1 and CDR2 from the germline V gene are LGHNA and YSLEER. The V segment lost 0 bases and the J segment 7 bases; nucleotides outside the gene matches: 5. CDR3 size: 15 residues. The chain's CDR3 is CASSQEGLGLNEQFF. CDR3 coding DNA: TGCGCCAGCAGCCAAGAGGGACTAGGCCTTAATGAGCAGTTCTTC.

As regards this clonotype: This may stem from a read error, because a much larger clone lies one nucleotide away. The V and J genes are TRBV27 and TRBJ2-1, with D perhaps TRBD1 (5 bases). The J call may be faulty, since TRBJ2-5 better matches the DNA end. Germline V gene lookup returns CDR1 MNHEY and CDR2 SMNVEV (reference sequence). The CDR3 spans 16 residues. The CDR3 loop is CASTPVSLGRQETQYF. The CDR3 DNA sequence: TGTGCCAGCACCCCCGTTTCCCTGGGGCGTCAAGAGACCCAGTACTTC.

This clonotype was counted a few times. This chain links TRBV6-2 or TRBV6-3 with TRBJ1-5; TRBD1 agrees at 7 bases. Unmatched junction bases numbered 12, after V lost 7 bases and J lost 0 bases. CDR3 length: 17 amino acids. CDR1 is MNHEY, CDR2 SVGEGT, per germline. Here the CDR3 reads CASTQTDRALSNQPQHF. The CDR3 DNA is TGTGCCAGCACCCAGACCGACAGGGCCCTTAGCAATCAGCCCCAGCATTTT.

This clonotype was observed at least ten times. The chain carries TRBV11-2 and TRBJ2-5; 11 bases agree with TRBD2. In germline, CDR1 is SGHAT, CDR2 FQNNGV. The length of the CDR3 is 16 residues. V lost 3 bases, J lost 2 bases, and 5 bases stayed unmatched. The CDR3 nucleotides read TGTGCCAGCAGCTTTTCTAGCGGGAGGATACAAGAGACCCAGTACTTC. The encoded protein is CASSFSSGRIQETQYF.

This clonotype appeared many times. This chain uses TRBV11-3 with TRBJ1-1; weak D call: TRBD1 (5 bases). Germline loops: CDR1 SGHNT, CDR2 YENEEA. The CDR3 length is 14 residues. Between the trimmed V and J ends, which lost 5 bases and 4 bases, there was a span of 14 bases. Here the CDR3 DNA reads TGTGCCAGCAGCCCCGGCCGGGGGTCCACTGAAGCTTTCTTT. This codes for CASSPGRGSTEAFF.

The chain recombines TRBV7-2 with TRBJ1-4; TRBD1 is a possible D gene (6 bases). V was cut by 4 bases and J by 2 bases, with 14 bases left in between. The CDR3 contains 16 residues. CDR1 is SGHTA and CDR2 is FQGNSA in the germline V gene. In nucleotides, the CDR3 is TGTGCCAGCAGCTCGCAACAGGGTCGCACTAATGAAAAACTGTTTTTT. Translating it yields CASSSQQGRTNEKLFF.

In this sample, this clonotype turned up a few times. The chain employs TRBV7-9 and TRBJ2-3; 12 positions match TRBD2. The germline CDR1 and CDR2 sequences are SEHNR and FQNEAQ (reference sequence). This CDR3 has 15 amino acids. Germline trimming cut 4 bases from V and 5 bases from J; bases unmatched to any gene: 4. In DNA form, the CDR3 reads TGTGCCAGCAGCTCCCAGGGACTAGCGGGAGATACGCAGTATTTT. This codes for CASSSQGLAGDTQYF.

This clonotype was counted ten times or more. The CDR3 reads CASSSDRRGETQYF. The CDR3 bases are TGTGCCAGCAGTTCTGACAGGAGAGGAGAGACCCAGTACTTC. The chain joins TRBV2 to TRBJ2-5; D is possibly TRBD1 (6 bases). This CDR3 has 14 residues. Trimming left V 5 bases short and J 4 bases short, with 14 bases between. Germline lookup yields CDR1 SNHLY and CDR2 FYNNEI.

This clonotype was detected ten times or more. The J gene is TRBJ2-1, the V gene TRBV5-6; 10 nucleotides align to TRBD2. Trimming cost V 2 bases and J 9 bases; bases outside gene matches: 8. CDR1 is SGHDT and CDR2 is YYEEEE in the germline V gene. The CDR3 contains 15 residues. The CDR3, as DNA: TGTGCCAGCAGCTTTGGGCTAGCGGGAGTGGGTGAGCAGTTCTTC. This translates into CASSFGLAGVGEQFF.

The sample holds many counts of this clonotype. The V call is TRBV2, the J call TRBJ1-2; D not resolved. Trimming stripped 3 bases from V and 4 bases from J, with 15 bases between. Looked up from germline, CDR1 is SNHLY and CDR2 is FYNNEI. CDR3 length: 15 amino acids. As DNA, the CDR3 is TGTGCCAGCAGTGAGGACGACGGTAGGTCCTATGGCTACACCTTC. This encodes CASSEDDGRSYGYTF.

The chain links TRBV6-1 to TRBJ2-1; 10 nucleotides line up with TRBD2. This CDR3 contains 17 residues. Germline loops: CDR1 MNHNS, CDR2 SASEGT. The V gene end was trimmed by 7 bases and the J gene end by 2 bases; junction bases not matched to a gene: 11. CDR3 coding DNA: TGTGCCAGCACCCATGGGGTCCTAGCGGGAGCCTACAATGAGCAGTTCTTC. It codes for CASTHGVLAGAYNEQFF.

This clonotype showed up many times. This chain uses TRBV7-9 with TRBJ2-1; 10 bases match TRBD1. This CDR3 spans 24 amino acids. Germline V CDR1 and CDR2: SEHNR, FQNEAQ (reference sequence). V dropped 6 bases and J dropped 0; count of bases not matched to a gene: 29. CDR3 bases: TGTGCCAGCAGTTTAACGCGGGGACAGGGGACCGCCGACGGGGAGAGGGGCTCCTACAATGAGCAGTTCTTC. This gives the protein CASSLTRGQGTADGERGSYNEQFF.

In this sample, this clonotype turned up many times. The gene calls are TRBV28 and TRBJ2-7; TRBD2 matches at 12 bases. This CDR3 is 14 amino acids long. J gave up 6 bases and V 6 bases, and 6 bases lay outside the gene matches. CDR1 and CDR2 (germline): MDHEN, SYDVKM. The CDR3 is CASSPPSGRAEQYF. In DNA, the CDR3 is TGTGCCAGCAGCCCTCCTAGCGGGAGGGCCGAGCAGTACTTC.

This clonotype appeared many times. The V gene is TRBV12-3 or TRBV12-4, the J gene TRBJ1-5; D unresolved. V lost 4 bases to trimming and J lost 2 bases, with 6 bases between them. This CDR3 comprises 13 residues. The CDR3 here is CASSSRGNQPQHF. In DNA, the CDR3 is TGTGCCAGCAGTTCACGGGGCAATCAGCCCCAGCATTTT.

This clonotype was detected ten times or more. CDR3 protein: CASRSYEQYF. In nucleotides, the CDR3 is TGTGCCAGCAGAAGCTACGAGCAGTACTTC. This chain links TRBV2 with TRBJ2-7; D gene unclear. Germline V gives CDR1 SNHLY, CDR2 FYNNEI. The CDR3 covers 10 residues. Trimming pared 6 bases from V and 3 bases from J, leaving 3 bases between.

This clonotype was seen repeatedly, ten times or more. The V gene is TRBV3-1, the J gene TRBJ2-3; D is uncertain. V was trimmed by 3 bases and J by 14 bases, leaving 12 bases between them. From germline, CDR1 is LGHDT and CDR2 YNNKEL (reference sequence). The CDR3 spans 11 residues. CDR3 loop: CASSHQSLAYF. The CDR3 DNA sequence: TGTGCCAGCAGCCATCAAAGTTTAGCGTATTTT.

Concerning this clonotype itself: A far larger clone lies a single base away; this is likely a read error. J is TRBJ2-1 and V is TRBV11-2; D might be TRBD1 or TRBD2, each matching 5 bases. The CDR3 has 13 residues. Germline V gene sequence: CDR1 SGHAT, CDR2 FQNNGV. The CDR3 DNA sequence: TGTGCCAGCAGCTCGGGTGGGATCGGGACCCAGCACTTC. Translation gives CASSSGGIGTQHF.